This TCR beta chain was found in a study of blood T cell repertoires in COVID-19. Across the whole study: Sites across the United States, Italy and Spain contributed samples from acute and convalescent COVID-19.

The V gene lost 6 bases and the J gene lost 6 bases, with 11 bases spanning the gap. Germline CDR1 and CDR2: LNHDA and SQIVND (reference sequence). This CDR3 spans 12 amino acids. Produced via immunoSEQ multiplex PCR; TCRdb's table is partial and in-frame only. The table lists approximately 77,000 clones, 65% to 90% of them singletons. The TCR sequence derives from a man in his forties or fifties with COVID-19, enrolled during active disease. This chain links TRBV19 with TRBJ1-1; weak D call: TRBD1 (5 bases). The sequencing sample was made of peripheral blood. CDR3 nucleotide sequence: TGTGCCAGTAGCTCAGGGTTCGCTGAAGCTTTCTTT. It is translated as CASSSGFAEAFF.